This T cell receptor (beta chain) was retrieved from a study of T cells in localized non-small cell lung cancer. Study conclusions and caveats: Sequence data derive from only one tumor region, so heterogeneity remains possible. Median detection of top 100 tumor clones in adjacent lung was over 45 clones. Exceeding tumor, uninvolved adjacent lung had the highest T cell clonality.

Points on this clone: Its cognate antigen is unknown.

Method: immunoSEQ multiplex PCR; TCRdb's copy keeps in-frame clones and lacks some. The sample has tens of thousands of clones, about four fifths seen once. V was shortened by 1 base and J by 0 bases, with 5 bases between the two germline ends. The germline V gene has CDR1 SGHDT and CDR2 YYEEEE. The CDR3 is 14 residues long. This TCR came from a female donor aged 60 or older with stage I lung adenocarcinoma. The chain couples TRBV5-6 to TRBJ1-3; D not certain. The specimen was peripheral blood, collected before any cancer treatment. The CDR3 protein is CASSLYSSGNTIYF. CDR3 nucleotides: TGTGCCAGCAGCTTGTACAGCTCTGGAAACACCATATATTTT.